The present T cell receptor (beta chain) was sequenced within a study of CD4 T cells in relation to SARS-CoV-2 and coronaviruses. About the study: PBMCs were cultured with antigen for roughly nine days before TCR beta sequencing. Controls used an HIV-1 Nef peptide pool or no peptide.

Unexposed donor CD4+ T cells date from about 2011-2019, before the COVID-19 pandemic. After ten to eleven days of culture, CD4+ T cells were isolated. Unexposed-donor CD4+ T cells were probed with SARS-CoV-2 S/N and four cold-coronavirus spikes, cells permitting. About 1.9 million PBMCs per well were cultured with 7.5 to 10 IU/ml IL-2. Note on this clone: Its cognate antigen is unknown.

This CDR3 comprises 16 residues. Trimming stripped 3 bases from V and 2 bases from J, with 17 bases between. Germline V lookup: CDR1 SGHDT, CDR2 YYEEEE. The method was immunoSEQ multiplex PCR; TCRdb's version includes in-frame clones alone and lacks a portion of them. This table holds about 26,000 clones, about 70% found once. Material: CD4+ T cells from PBMCs, cultured in vitro. This chain joins TRBV5-6 and TRBJ2-5; D is perhaps TRBD1 (7 bases). This clonotype was obtained from a human donor in good health. CDR3 region: CASSSTTGRKQETQYF. The CDR3 DNA follows: TGTGCCAGCAGCTCGACGACAGGGAGGAAGCAAGAGACCCAGTACTTC.